The entry below describes one T cell receptor (beta chain). This clonotype was counted a few times. The antigen it binds to is not known. Within one base of it there is no much larger clone, and no base qualities were kept. The data are from a study of blood T cells in healthy people across ages (dated by TCRdb to between 2015 and 2016). Background on the whole study: Template switching captured roughly one uniquely barcoded TCR beta cDNA molecule per two T cells in model experiments. To track age-related changes in TCR beta repertoire diversity, the study relied on deep sequencing normalized with unique cDNA molecular identifiers. The donors were divided into four age groups: young (average about 16 years), middle-aged (approximately 42), aged (approximately 62) and long-lived (about 84). To avoid experimental bias, donors of different ages were spread randomly across the sequencing lanes. For two donors (one aged 18 to 30 and one aged 80 or older), the study analyzed two additional independent replicas of 1 million unique cDNA reads from the same blood draw. The paper's findings and limits, for the study overall: Conclusive comparison of naive and antigen-experienced compartments was prevented by the profiling of bulk unsorted PBMCs. Donor CMV infection status was unknown, potentially confounding age-related changes in expanded clonotypes. As age increased, observed TCR beta diversity per million T cells dropped in a roughly linear way, and a significant reduction was already evident by age 40. Compared with the aged group, the long-lived group had more naive CD4+ T cells, fewer expanded clones and increased TCR diversity, a pattern suggesting age selection. Estimates of total diversity based on one million sequenced T cells were considered lower bounds and underestimates. The percentage of naive T cells measured by flow cytometry correlated strongly with observed TCR beta diversity.

The method behind the library was 5' RACE. Sequencing was carried out with an Illumina HiSeq 2500. A second PCR of roughly 7 to 11 cycles was run with a J-beta primer mix and a sample-barcoded 5' primer. A template-switch 5' adaptor carrying 12 random nucleotides introduced a unique molecular identifier onto each TCR beta cDNA molecule. At least 2.5 million CDR3-containing paired-end reads were obtained from each sample. First-strand cDNA was synthesized from all RNA with the Mint cDNA synthesis kit, primed by a TRBC-specific oligonucleotide. Following uracil-DNA glycosylase treatment, a first 18-cycle PCR with universal primers M1SS and BC2_uni_R was performed on all cDNA. From the authors' description of their analysis: For normalization, 1 million high-quality reads, each with a distinct molecular identifier, were randomly selected from each sample. Instead of being binned into consensus sequences, reads with shared molecular identifiers were discarded. MiTCR, run with a Q25 quality threshold and the strictest error-elimination algorithm, handled CDR3 identification, clonotype clustering and error correction. A nonparametric unseen species model using Euler transformation provided a lower-bound estimate of total TCR beta diversity. TCRdb reworked the public reads: Q25 trimming with fastp, MiXCR clone assembly, productive beta chains retained. A single entry per CDR3 protein holds the most common genes and DNA from its merged rows. TCRdb's processing, not the authors', yielded these V and J calls. The sample contains about 1,600,000 distinct CDR3 sequences, 42% of them found a single time. The ten largest account for 7% to 9.5% of the sample.

The donors were roughly 39 Caucasian individuals from Russia, aged roughly 6 to 100 years, who were systemically healthy. Each donor gave about 9.2 milliliters of peripheral blood, drawn into EDTA-treated Vacutainer tubes. Ficoll-Paque density-gradient centrifugation was used to isolate PBMCs, with at least 6 million obtained per sample. Trizol reagent was used to extract total RNA from the PBMCs, yielding at least 5.5 micrograms per sample. Naive CD45RAhigh/CD27high T cell percentages were measured by flow cytometry on a PBMC aliquot from every donor. The CDR3 runs 15 residues from the cysteine to the phenylalanine. Only the CDR3 part of the read is kept: 45 bases, read in frame from the first base. V and J are trimmed by 5 bases and 1 base, and the gene matches miss 4 bases of the junction. The germline V gene encodes CDR1 KGHDR and CDR2 SFDVKD.

The sequenced sample was blood. This TCR derives from a woman between 18 and 29 years old in good health. The rearranged segments are TRBV24-1 and TRBJ1-2; 9 bases in the junction line up with TRBD1. The CDR3 here reads CATSAATGGNYGYTF. At the DNA level, the sequence is TGTGCCACCAGTGCTGCGACAGGGGGTAACTATGGCTACACCTTC.